Reported below is one T cell receptor (beta chain). Its matching antigen is unknown. V was shortened by 0 bases and J by 5 bases, with 13 bases between the two germline ends. This CDR3 region has 15 residues. Germline values: CDR1 SGHVS, CDR2 FNYEAQ. Primers included in the PCR were 60 Vbeta and 13 Jbeta primers. Only in-frame clones appear in the TCRdb table, and some are missing; sequencing was by immunoSEQ multiplex PCR. The sample yields a few hundred thousand clones, approximately 80% seen once. The record originates from a study of cytomegalovirus exposure and HLA in healthy donors. Regarding the study as a whole: Analyses of presence and absence presupposed an approximately uniform sequencing depth across donors. A prior analysis recorded that most TCR beta V segments were productive about 87% or about 30% of the time. Clonal expansion, a later analysis showed, was greater in HLA-associated TCR beta chains than in equally common others. Later on, a genetic analysis was performed. It linked a missense variant in DCLRE1C with V- and J-gene trimming of TCR beta.

The chain is built from TRBV7-6 and TRBJ1-1; D is unresolved. Sequencing used PBMCs. The sequence was obtained from a man between 25 and 39 years old in good health and CMV-seronegative. The CDR3 coding sequence is TGTGCCAGCAGCTTAGCTGGGAGCAGTTCGACTGAAGCTTTCTTT. Translated, it gives CASSLAGSSSTEAFF. Combining the CDR3 with reference TRBV7-6 and TRBJ1-1 gives the whole variable domain GAGVSQSPRYKVTKRGQDVALRCDPISGHVSLYWYRQALGQGPEFLTYFNYEAQQDKSGLPNDRFSAERPEGSISTLTIQRTEQRDSAMYRCASSLAGSSSTEAFFGQGTRLTVV.